A selection of T cell receptor beta chains follows, all from one sample in a study of T cells after yellow fever vaccination. MiXCR was run by TCRdb on the 5' RACE reads, yielding one entry per CDR3 protein. Of a few hundred thousand distinct CDR3 sequences listed, approximately 3.9% are singletons. Sequencing was performed on PBMCs, taken on the day of the yellow fever booster vaccination. The receptors were gathered from a man younger than 35 who received the YFV17D yellow fever vaccine. Both conserved end residues are trimmed from each CDR3. Each record gives: CDR3 protein, J gene, V gene, CDR3 length.

CDR3 protein: ASSPQGQGVGYT
J gene: TRBJ1-2
V gene: TRBV7-2
CDR3 length: 12

CDR3 protein: ASSLSLLQETQY
J gene: TRBJ2-5
V gene: TRBV12-3/TRBV12-4
CDR3 length: 12

CDR3 protein: ASSPNQETQY
J gene: TRBJ2-5
V gene: TRBV18
CDR3 length: 10

CDR3 protein: ASSQNQGNPYEQY
J gene: TRBJ2-7
V gene: TRBV7-2
CDR3 length: 13

CDR3 protein: ASSFFGLGETQY
J gene: TRBJ2-5
V gene: TRBV12-3/TRBV12-4
CDR3 length: 12

CDR3 protein: ASTQIGAGETQY
J gene: TRBJ2-5
V gene: TRBV6-6
CDR3 length: 12

CDR3 protein: ASSDRGWNSPLH
J gene: TRBJ1-6
V gene: TRBV12-3/TRBV12-4
CDR3 length: 12

CDR3 protein: ASTNPPQGDYEQY
J gene: TRBJ2-7
V gene: TRBV6-2/TRBV6-3
CDR3 length: 13

CDR3 protein: ASSWQGRNNEQF
J gene: TRBJ2-1
V gene: TRBV18
CDR3 length: 12

CDR3 protein: ASSLVRQGSTEAF
J gene: TRBJ1-1
V gene: TRBV7-9
CDR3 length: 13

CDR3 protein: ASSQPGQVTEAF
J gene: TRBJ1-1
V gene: TRBV6-6
CDR3 length: 12

CDR3 protein: ASSSPGLAGGGELF
J gene: TRBJ2-2
V gene: TRBV7-3
CDR3 length: 14

CDR3 protein: ASSYEPGQGGDEQY
J gene: TRBJ2-7
V gene: TRBV28
CDR3 length: 14

CDR3 protein: ASSLEPGTSKQETQY
J gene: TRBJ2-5
V gene: TRBV5-1
CDR3 length: 15

CDR3 protein: ARRGQGDTQY
J gene: TRBJ2-3
V gene: TRBV30
CDR3 length: 10

CDR3 protein: ASSPRWGLSTDTQY
J gene: TRBJ2-3
V gene: TRBV7-9
CDR3 length: 14

CDR3 protein: ATSSLSSPLH
J gene: TRBJ1-6
V gene: TRBV15
CDR3 length: 10

CDR3 protein: ASSYGGGEQY
J gene: TRBJ2-7
V gene: TRBV6-2/TRBV6-3
CDR3 length: 10

CDR3 protein: ASSLESRNTGELF
J gene: TRBJ2-2
V gene: TRBV7-2
CDR3 length: 13

CDR3 protein: ASSPASHEQF
J gene: TRBJ2-1
V gene: TRBV18
CDR3 length: 10

CDR3 protein: ASSFRSPGETQY
J gene: TRBJ2-5
V gene: TRBV11-1
CDR3 length: 12

CDR3 protein: ASSWGTGLANGYT
J gene: TRBJ1-2
V gene: TRBV7-2
CDR3 length: 13

CDR3 protein: ASRQGWQTNTGELF
J gene: TRBJ2-2
V gene: TRBV7-2
CDR3 length: 14

CDR3 protein: SVGSARNLETQY
J gene: TRBJ2-5
V gene: TRBV29-1
CDR3 length: 12

CDR3 protein: SVVDRAASYGYT
J gene: TRBJ1-2
V gene: TRBV29-1
CDR3 length: 12

CDR3 protein: SARVSRRGQY
J gene: TRBJ2-3
V gene: TRBV20-1
CDR3 length: 10

CDR3 protein: SARRQGDLSGNTIY
J gene: TRBJ1-3
V gene: TRBV20-1
CDR3 length: 14

CDR3 protein: ATRLRETQY
J gene: TRBJ2-5
V gene: TRBV7-6
CDR3 length: 9

CDR3 protein: ASSQDKGYNEQF
J gene: TRBJ2-1
V gene: TRBV4-3
CDR3 length: 12

CDR3 protein: ASRRDSSYNEQF
J gene: TRBJ2-1
V gene: TRBV6-5
CDR3 length: 12

CDR3 protein: ASRRTEIYGYT
J gene: TRBJ1-2
V gene: TRBV6-1
CDR3 length: 11

CDR3 protein: SVDFRGGAEDTQY
J gene: TRBJ2-3
V gene: TRBV29-1
CDR3 length: 13

CDR3 protein: SARVIWRMNEQF
J gene: TRBJ2-1
V gene: TRBV20-1
CDR3 length: 12

CDR3 protein: ASSDTAGTPGNTIY
J gene: TRBJ1-3
V gene: TRBV7-6
CDR3 length: 14

CDR3 protein: SARTAGTDTQY
J gene: TRBJ2-3
V gene: TRBV20-1
CDR3 length: 11

CDR3 protein: ASKIASYNEQF
J gene: TRBJ2-1
V gene: TRBV6-2/TRBV6-3
CDR3 length: 11

CDR3 protein: AWSLDSDTEAF
J gene: TRBJ1-1
V gene: TRBV30
CDR3 length: 11

CDR3 protein: ASNFAGANTGELF
J gene: TRBJ2-2
V gene: TRBV12-3/TRBV12-4
CDR3 length: 13

CDR3 protein: ASSHFRGGRTGELF
J gene: TRBJ2-2
V gene: TRBV3-1
CDR3 length: 14

CDR3 protein: ASSRSGGLPYEQY
J gene: TRBJ2-7
V gene: TRBV7-6
CDR3 length: 13

CDR3 protein: SVTGTGGASGELF
J gene: TRBJ2-2
V gene: TRBV29-1
CDR3 length: 13